One sample yielded the 7 T cell receptor beta chains listed below, sequenced in a study of blood T cells in healthy people across ages. Next came a second PCR, run for about 7 to 12 cycles, which used a sample-barcoded 5' primer along with a J-beta primer mix. In TCRdb, the 5' RACE reads were re-called with MiXCR into one record per CDR3 protein. The sample has some 1,500,000 distinct CDR3 sequences, under 55% seen once. Source material: blood. These receptors all stem from a woman under 30 in good health.

This clonotype was detected only a few times. This could be a read error, since a much larger clone is one nucleotide away. The chain recombines TRBV5-1 with TRBJ2-1, with D tentatively TRBD2 (5 bases). The J call may be wrong; the DNA end is better matched by TRBJ2-7. CDR1 and CDR2 from the germline V gene are SGHRS and YFSETQ. The CDR3 sequence is 14 residues long. The chain's CDR3 is CASSLAETYNEQYF. In DNA form, the CDR3 reads TGCGCCAGCAGCTTAGCGGAGACCTACAATGAGCAGTACTTC.

The chain combines TRBV7-2 with TRBJ2-3; the match to TRBD2 covers 11 bases. The V gene's germline CDR1 is SGHTA and CDR2 FQGNSA. The CDR3 extends over 15 amino acids. V shed 5 bases and J 4 bases; nucleotides not matched to a gene: 5. CDR3 region: CASSATSGSADTQYF. In DNA form, the CDR3 reads TGTGCCAGCAGCGCCACTAGCGGGAGTGCAGATACGCAGTATTTT.

This clonotype was observed a few times. This chain joins TRBV5-1 and TRBJ2-5, with 9 bases lining up with TRBD2. Germline lookup yields CDR1 SGHRS and CDR2 YFSETQ. J was trimmed by 1 base and V by 0 bases; bases with no gene match: 4. The CDR3 totals 16 residues. The DNA of the CDR3 is TGCGCCAGCAGCTTGGGACTAGCGGATGTCCAAGAGACCCAGTACTTC. Translation: CASSLGLADVQETQYF.

The chain links TRBV12-3 or TRBV12-4 to TRBJ2-1; D perhaps matches TRBD1 (6 bases). This CDR3 spans 15 amino acids. V dropped 6 bases and J dropped 7 bases, with 19 bases sitting between them. The CDR3 bases are TGTGCCAGCAGCCGCTCCAGGGGTGGGGGAAATGAGCAGTTCTTC. Amino acids: CASSRSRGGGNEQFF.

The J gene is TRBJ2-3, the V gene TRBV6-5, with TRBD2 matching over 9 bases. The CDR3 contains 15 residues. In germline, CDR1 is MNHEY, CDR2 SVGAGI. The V gene end was trimmed by 6 bases and the J gene end by 3 bases; junction bases not matched to a gene: 7. CDR3 region: CASRNSGSRTDTQYF. For the CDR3, the DNA is TGTGCCAGCAGAAATAGCGGGAGTAGAACAGATACGCAGTATTTT.

In its sample, this clonotype was seen a few times. This chain links TRBV20-1 with TRBJ2-7; TRBD2 agrees at 13 bases. Germline CDR1 is DFQATT and CDR2 is SNEGSKA (reference sequence). The CDR3 consists of 15 residues. Trimming took 6 bases from V and 1 from J; bases not matched to a gene: 6. The CDR3 loop reads CSAGTSGIRSYEQYF. Written as DNA, the CDR3 is TGCAGTGCCGGGACTAGCGGGATAAGATCCTACGAGCAGTACTTC.

This clonotype was seen a handful of times. This chain uses TRBV29-1 with TRBJ1-1; D uncertain. V lost 2 bases and J 11 bases, leaving 12 bases between the germline ends. The CDR3 spans 11 residues. Looked up from germline, CDR1 is SQVTM and CDR2 is ANQGSEA. The CDR3 DNA follows: TGCAGCGTTGAAAGTAGGAGCAGGGCTTTCTTT. This sequence encodes CSVESRSRAFF.